Reported below is one TCR beta chain. Its antigen remains unidentified. Relying on iRepertoire HTBI primers and Arm-PCR of CDR3 regions, the team built TCR beta libraries. TCRdb itself ran the multiplex PCR reads through MiXCR, one entry per CDR3 protein. The data contain 400,000 to 650,000 distinct CDR3 sequences, 16% of them singletons. These data come from a study of regulatory T cells in long-lasting Graves disease. The study, taken as a whole, reports: Relative to newly diagnosed Graves' patients, persistent ones had lower TCR diversity.

As to time point: newly diagnosed GD, antithyroid drugs for less than 3 months. Scientists built the TCR library using RNA that was extracted from PBMCs. Per the germline V gene, CDR1 is SGHTA and CDR2 is FQGNSA. The CDR3 covers 16 residues. V lost 6 bases and J lost 2; bases outside the gene matches: 13. The same data also went into a second study, on T cells in Graves' hyperthyroidism and ophthalmopathy. From that report: The hyperthyroidism patients had all been newly diagnosed, and their disease duration was under 2 months. Their ages ranged from 18 to 65 years. The study excluded patients with uncontrolled infection, other autoimmune disease, pregnancy or lactation. Diagnoses were made from clinical symptoms, serum measures (thyroxine and TRAb), thyroid ultrasound and orbital computed tomography.

The TCR was taken from a woman aged 40 to 65 with Graves disease. The source material was peripheral blood mononuclear cells (PBMCs), sampled at new diagnosis, from a patient treated with antithyroid drugs. The chain carries TRBV7-2 and TRBJ2-7, with TRBD2 matching over 7 bases. Here the CDR3 reads CASSPRGGGDTYEQYF. In DNA, the CDR3 is TGTGCCAGCAGTCCAAGGGGCGGGGGTGATACCTACGAGCAGTACTTC.